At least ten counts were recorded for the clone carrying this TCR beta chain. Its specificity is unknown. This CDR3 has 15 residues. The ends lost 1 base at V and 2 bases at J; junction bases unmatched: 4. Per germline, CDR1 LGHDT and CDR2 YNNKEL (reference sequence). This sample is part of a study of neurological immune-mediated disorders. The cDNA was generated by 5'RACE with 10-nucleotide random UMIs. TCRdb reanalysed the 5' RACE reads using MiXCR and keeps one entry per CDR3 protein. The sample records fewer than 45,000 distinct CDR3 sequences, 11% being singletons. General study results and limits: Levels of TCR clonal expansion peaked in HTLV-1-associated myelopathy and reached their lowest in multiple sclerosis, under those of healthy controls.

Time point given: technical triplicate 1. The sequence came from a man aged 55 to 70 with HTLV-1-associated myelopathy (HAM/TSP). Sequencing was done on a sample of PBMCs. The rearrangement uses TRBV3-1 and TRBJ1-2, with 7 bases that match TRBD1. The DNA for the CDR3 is TGTGCCAGCAGCCAAGTTGCAGGGGGAAACTATGGCTACACCTTC. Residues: CASSQVAGGNYGYTF.